This TCR beta chain comes out of a study of shared clonotypes between healthy human individuals (dated by TCRdb to between 2020 and 2021). About the full investigation: The cohort comprised two women and a few men aged 18 to 49 years. For each donor, CD4 naive and CD4 memory were each given three plates, CD8 naive was given two plates, and CD8 memory was given one plate. The study deeply sequenced blood TCR repertoires of about five healthy adults to estimate repertoire size and the extent of clonotype sharing between individuals. To increase sequencing depth and limit assay-specific biases, TCR repertoire library preparation and sequencing were carried out by different laboratories using diverse techniques. Each donor's leukapheresis produced roughly between about 0.9 and 9.5 billion PBMCs.

The donors were healthy, HIV-negative adults with no recently reported acute infections or vaccinations. Only Caucasian adults living in Nashville, Tennessee, USA were represented among the donors. CD4+ T cells were enriched through magnetic negative selection, after which naive cells were positively selected on CD45RA and the remaining negative fraction served as the memory subset. After blood collection by leukapheresis, PBMCs were isolated using Ficoll-Histopaque density gradient centrifugation and then cryopreserved in the vapor phase of liquid nitrogen. Analytical flow cytometry was used to check the purity and quantity of every magnetically sorted T cell population. Genomic DNA was isolated from each sorted fraction and quantified by UV absorbance on a Nanodrop 2000c. As to this clone: Its specific antigen is unknown. No much larger clone exists at a distance of one base, and base qualities are not known.

Using the deep immunoSEQ assay, multiplex PCR amplified TCR CDR3 regions from genomic DNA. Extracted genomic DNA from each cell subset was distributed evenly across all wells of several immunoSEQ 96-well plates, and each plate was treated as a replicate. Each replicate PCR for sorted subsets received around 200 ng genomic DNA, equal to roughly 30,000 T cell genomes. The purified libraries were quantified using a Qubit 3.0 fluorometer, sized with a Bioanalyzer 2100, and then quantified again using the KAPA Library Quantification kit. Every immunoSEQ 96-well plate was sequenced on a dedicated single-read 150-cycle Illumina NextSeq 550 flow cell. For the original study's pipeline: Because only junctional sequences without quality scores were contained in the immunoSEQ output, filtering matching that applied to full-length reads could not be performed. To assign V/J genes and CDR3, sequences were annotated using PyIR, a Python wrapper for IgBLAST v1.9, with IMGT germline references. Reads were filtered out if the reads had weak V/J assignments (E-value above 1e-6), no CDR3, stop codons, out-of-frame junctions, or ambiguous translated residues. V3J clonotypes were defined as sequences sharing the same inferred V gene, J gene, and CDR3 amino acid sequence. The percentage overlap between two repertoires was calculated by dividing the number of shared unique clonotypes by the size of the smaller repertoire. Three approaches were used to assess repertoire richness: RTK rarefaction, the Chao1 estimator, and Recon v2.1 estimates of unobserved clonotypes. Generation probabilities for all TCRbeta clonotypes obtained by the gDNA method from a few donors were computed using OLGA. TCRdb obtained this table from immuneACCESS and retained in-frame rearrangements with V and J assigned. These tables miss some clones; where compared with another copy, unresolved V genes account for less than half of the shortfall, and the remainder is unexplained. D and trimming come from the DNA, and the V and J calls and clone size come from that table. The sample yields 2 million to 3 million clones; over 85% were counted once. About 0.34% of the sample belongs to the ten largest clones.

From a lookup of the germline V gene, CDR1 and CDR2 are ENHRY and SYGVKD. V is pared back by 2 bases and J by 5 bases, with 16 bases lying between the germline termini. From the cysteine up to the phenylalanine, the CDR3 has a length of 15 residues. Only the CDR3 portion is preserved as DNA: 45 bases, with reading frame beginning at the first base. The research as a whole found: Rarefaction of sorted-subset datasets indicated incomplete sequencing despite the large sequencing depth. Compared with non-shared clonotypes, the clonotypes found in all four sorted-subset donors had higher generation probabilities. Pairwise subsampling led to the expectation that sequencing depth would affect the degree of clonotype sharing among donors. Only blood was sampled, and tissue TCR repertoires likely differ from those in blood. Larger estimated clonotype richness was generally found for naive subsets than for memory subsets. The small number of donors limited the genetic and exposure-history diversity represented. About 5% of naive CD4, 3.5% of naive CD8, approximately 2.2% of memory CD4, and about 0.4% of memory CD8 clonotypes were shared across several donors.

The rearrangement joined TRBV10-3 to TRBJ2-7; the D region is possibly TRBD1 or TRBD2, each matching across 5 bases. The sequenced sample consisted of naive CD4+ T cells from PBMCs. The cell subset or site label, read with the paper, signifies: CD45RA+ positively selected. The sequence derives from a man aged 18 to 35 in good health. Some clones in this sample may be carry-over from other donors' samples. CDR3 protein: CAISEPRGPPHEQYF. Here is the DNA: TGTGCCATCAGTGAGCCCCGGGGACCTCCCCACGAGCAGTACTTC.